Presented here are 15 T cell receptor beta chains from one specimen sequenced in a study of blood T cells in healthy people across ages. A J-beta primer mix and a sample-barcoded 5' primer were used in a second PCR of roughly 7 to 12 cycles. TCRdb used MiXCR to reprocess the 5' RACE reads, holding one entry per CDR3 protein. This table holds roughly 1.7 million distinct CDR3 sequences, roughly a third found once. Sequencing was performed on blood. These receptors came from a woman aged 25-40 years in good health.

The chain joins TRBV27 to TRBJ2-1; 8 bases match TRBD1. The CDR3 has 15 residues. The V gene's germline CDR1 is MNHEY and CDR2 SMNVEV (reference sequence). V gave up 8 bases and J gave up 2 bases; unmatched junction bases: 8. CDR3 protein: CASGGTGDPYNEQFF. The DNA for the CDR3 is TGTGCCAGCGGCGGGACAGGAGACCCCTACAATGAGCAGTTCTTC.

The V gene is TRBV19, the J gene TRBJ2-1, with 9 bases aligning to TRBD2. The V gene's germline CDR1 is LNHDA and CDR2 SQIVND (reference sequence). After removal of 3 bases from V and 4 bases from J, the junction contained 1 base not matched to a gene. The CDR3 is 14 residues long. The CDR3 DNA reads TGTGCCAGTAGTATCCTAGCGGGATACAATGAGCAGTTCTTC. Translated, it gives CASSILAGYNEQFF.

The chain is built from TRBV19 and TRBJ2-1, with 9 nucleotides matching TRBD2. The CDR3 spans 15 residues. In germline, CDR1 is LNHDA, CDR2 SQIVND (reference sequence). The V segment lost 7 bases and the J segment 4 bases; nucleotides outside the gene matches: 8. CDR3 amino acids: CASKTSGSWYNEQFF. CDR3 nucleotide sequence: TGTGCCAGTAAAACTAGCGGGTCTTGGTACAATGAGCAGTTCTTC.

In its sample, this clonotype was seen a few times. The chain combines TRBV28 with TRBJ2-7; D tentatively reads TRBD1 or TRBD2 (6 bases each). The ends were cut back, 2 bases at V and 3 bases at J, with 14 bases in the middle. Germline CDR1 reads MDHEN; CDR2 reads SYDVKM. The CDR3 is 15 amino acids. The CDR3 DNA reads TGTGCCAGCAGTTTAAGGGGGGCTATCGACTACGAGCAGTACTTC. Translation gives CASSLRGAIDYEQYF. Together with reference TRBV28 and TRBJ2-7, the CDR3 gives the full variable domain: DVKVTQSSRYLVKRTGEKVFLECVQDMDHENMFWYRQDPGLGLRLIYFSYDVKMKEKGDIPEGYSVSREKKERFSLILESASTNQTSMYLCASSLRGAIDYEQYFGPGTRLTVT.

The chain carries TRBV7-2 and TRBJ1-5; no clear D. Trimming left V 5 bases short and J 2 bases short, with 13 bases between. Germline lookup yields CDR1 SGHTA and CDR2 FQGNSA. The CDR3 covers 15 residues. CDR3 nucleotides: TGTGCCAGCAGCCAGTGGGCGGGAGGCAATCAGCCCCAGCATTTT. Amino acids: CASSQWAGGNQPQHF.

In the case of this clonotype: This may stem from a read error, because a much larger clone lies one nucleotide away. The chain joins TRBV20-1 to TRBJ2-1, with 10 nucleotides matching TRBD2. The J segment lost 9 bases and the V segment lost 7 bases, leaving 15 bases of the junction unmatched. This CDR3 contains 15 residues. CDR1 is DFQATT and CDR2 is SNEGSKA in the germline V gene (reference sequence). The CDR3 protein is CSVGVGERGGSEQFF. The DNA for the CDR3 is TGCAGTGTCGGGGTGGGGGAGCGGGGGGGTAGTGAGCAGTTCTTC.

A few counts support this clonotype. V is TRBV20-1 and J is TRBJ1-2; D gene unclear. The V end lost 0 bases, the J end lost 2 bases, and 13 bases lay between the germline ends. The germline V gene encodes CDR1 DFQATT and CDR2 SNEGSKA (reference sequence). The length of the CDR3 is 15 residues. CDR3 DNA: TGCAGTGCTAGAGATAAGGACCGCTTAAACTATGGCTACACCTTC. Protein product: CSARDKDRLNYGYTF.

This chain connects TRBV21-1 to TRBJ1-5. TRBV21-1 has pseudogene status. The CDR3 runs 15 residues. This CDR3 is CASSKVPTSNQPQHF. The CDR3 DNA follows: TGTGCCAGCAGCAAAGTTCCGACATCCAATCAGCCCCAGCATTTT.

The chain carries TRBV4-3 and TRBJ2-2; D is possibly TRBD1 (6 bases). V dropped 0 bases and J dropped 3 bases, with 14 bases sitting between them. The CDR3 sequence is 17 residues long. Looked up from germline, CDR1 is LGHNA and CDR2 is YSLEER. The CDR3 here is CASSQDQGGQYTGELFF. CDR3 nucleotide sequence: TGCGCCAGCAGCCAAGATCAAGGAGGACAGTACACCGGGGAGCTGTTTTTT.

The J gene is TRBJ2-2, the V gene TRBV24-1; no reliable D call. The CDR3 is 13 residues long. V was shortened by 4 bases and J by 7 bases, with 9 bases between the two germline ends. The germline V gene encodes CDR1 KGHDR and CDR2 SFDVKD. CDR3 sequence reads: CATSEYENGELFF. CDR3 in DNA: TGTGCCACCAGTGAATATGAGAACGGGGAGCTGTTTTTT.

This clonotype was seen a handful of times. This chain uses TRBV7-9 with TRBJ2-7; D gene unclear. The length of the CDR3 is 12 residues. Germline V gene lookup returns CDR1 SEHNR and CDR2 FQNEAQ (reference sequence). The V gene lost 2 bases and the J gene lost 5 bases, with 7 bases spanning the gap. CDR3 amino acids: CASSLRRNEQYF. The DNA of the CDR3 is TGTGCCAGCAGCTTAAGAAGAAACGAGCAGTACTTC.

This clonotype has only a few counts. The V call is TRBV28, the J call TRBJ2-7, with D uncertain. Per the germline V gene, CDR1 is MDHEN and CDR2 is SYDVKM. The V end lost 3 bases, the J end lost 0 bases, and 15 bases lay between the germline ends. The CDR3 contains 16 residues. The CDR3 spells CASSFKGGLSSYEQYF. In DNA form, the CDR3 reads TGTGCCAGCAGTTTTAAGGGCGGCTTAAGCTCCTACGAGCAGTACTTC.

The J gene is TRBJ1-5, the V gene TRBV20-1; D gene unclear. Trimming left V 0 bases short and J 1 base short, with 16 bases between. The CDR3 totals 17 residues. Germline CDR1 reads DFQATT; CDR2 reads SNEGSKA (reference sequence). CDR3 DNA: TGCAGTGCTAGAGATACGGGGAGGCTGGAGAGCAATCAGCCCCAGCATTTT. As protein: CSARDTGRLESNQPQHF.

This clonotype has ten or more counts. J is TRBJ2-5 and V is TRBV20-1, with 10 bases matching TRBD2. The CDR3 sequence is 15 residues long. Looked up from germline, CDR1 is DFQATT and CDR2 is SNEGSKA (reference sequence). The V gene end was trimmed by 0 bases and the J gene end by 4 bases; junction bases not matched to a gene: 5. CDR3: CSAREPAGGSETQYF. The CDR3, as DNA: TGCAGTGCTAGAGAGCCAGCGGGGGGGTCAGAGACCCAGTACTTC.

A few counts support this clonotype. One junction end disagrees with the germline gene, perhaps due to a read error. The rearrangement links TRBV20-1 to TRBJ2-7; D unresolved. Germline loops: CDR1 DFQATT, CDR2 SNEGSKA (reference sequence). This CDR3 comprises 12 residues. The CDR3 region is CSARGRNYEQYF. CDR3 coding DNA: TGCAGTGCGAGAGGCCGTAACTACGAGCAGTACTTC.